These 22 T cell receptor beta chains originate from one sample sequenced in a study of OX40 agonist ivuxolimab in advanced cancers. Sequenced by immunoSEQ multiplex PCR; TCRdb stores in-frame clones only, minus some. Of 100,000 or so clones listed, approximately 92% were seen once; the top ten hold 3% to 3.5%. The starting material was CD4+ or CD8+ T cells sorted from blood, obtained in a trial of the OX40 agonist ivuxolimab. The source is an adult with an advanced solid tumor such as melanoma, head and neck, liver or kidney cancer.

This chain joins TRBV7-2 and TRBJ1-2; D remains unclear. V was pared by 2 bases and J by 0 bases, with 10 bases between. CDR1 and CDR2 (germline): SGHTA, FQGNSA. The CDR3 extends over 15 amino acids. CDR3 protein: CASSLNKGTNYGYTF. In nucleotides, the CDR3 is TGTGCCAGCAGCTTAAATAAGGGTACTAACTATGGCTACACCTTC.

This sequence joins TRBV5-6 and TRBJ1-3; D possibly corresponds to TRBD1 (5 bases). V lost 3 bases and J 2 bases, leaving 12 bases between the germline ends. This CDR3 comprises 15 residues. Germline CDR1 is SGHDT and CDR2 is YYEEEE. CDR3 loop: CASSWTHTAGNTIYF. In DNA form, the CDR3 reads TGTGCCAGCAGCTGGACACATACAGCTGGAAACACCATATATTTT.

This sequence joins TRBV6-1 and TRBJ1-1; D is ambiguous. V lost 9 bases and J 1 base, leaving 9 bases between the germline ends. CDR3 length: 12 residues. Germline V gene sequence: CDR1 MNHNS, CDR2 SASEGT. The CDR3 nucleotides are TGTGCCAGTTCGACACAGAACACTGAAGCTTTCTTT. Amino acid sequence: CASSTQNTEAFF.

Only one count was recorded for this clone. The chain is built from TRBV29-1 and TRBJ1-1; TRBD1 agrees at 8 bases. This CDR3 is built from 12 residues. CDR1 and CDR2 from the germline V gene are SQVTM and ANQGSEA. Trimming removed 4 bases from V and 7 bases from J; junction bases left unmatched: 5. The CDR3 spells CSVGRGQGEAFF. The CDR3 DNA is TGCAGCGTTGGCAGGGGGCAGGGTGAAGCTTTCTTT.

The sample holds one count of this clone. Written as DNA, the CDR3 is TGCGCCAGCAGCCGATCTACAGGGGCCACTGAAGCTTTCTTT. Protein: CASSRSTGATEAFF. This chain connects TRBV4-3 to TRBJ1-1; 7 nucleotides match TRBD1. CDR3 length equals 14 residues. CDR1 is LGHNA, CDR2 YSLEER, per germline. V lost 4 bases and J lost 4; bases outside the gene matches: 6.

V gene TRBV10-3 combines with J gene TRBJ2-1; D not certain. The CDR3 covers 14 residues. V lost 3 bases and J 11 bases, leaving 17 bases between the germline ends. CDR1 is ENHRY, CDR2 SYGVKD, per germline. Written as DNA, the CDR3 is TGTGCCATCAGTGACCCAGAGGATACCATCAAGCAGTTCTTC. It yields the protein CAISDPEDTIKQFF.

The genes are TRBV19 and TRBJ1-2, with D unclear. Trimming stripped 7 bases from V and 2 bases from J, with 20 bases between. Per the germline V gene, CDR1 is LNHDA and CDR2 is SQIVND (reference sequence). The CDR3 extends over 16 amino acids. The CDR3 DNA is TGTGCCAGTAAGGAAAACAGACAAGACCAAAACTATGGCTACACCTTC. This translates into CASKENRQDQNYGYTF.

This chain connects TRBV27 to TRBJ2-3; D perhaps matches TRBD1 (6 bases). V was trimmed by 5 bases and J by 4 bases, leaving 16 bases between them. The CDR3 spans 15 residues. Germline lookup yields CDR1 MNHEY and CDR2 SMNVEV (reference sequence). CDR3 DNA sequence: TGTGCCAGCAGTCCAACGACAGGTCTGGCAGATACGCAGTATTTT. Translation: CASSPTTGLADTQYF.

This CDR3 reads CASNAFTDTQYF. In nucleotides, the CDR3 is TGTGCCAGCAATGCTTTCACGGATACGCAGTATTTT. The chain combines TRBV28 with TRBJ2-3; D is uncertain. Germline assignment: CDR1 MDHEN and CDR2 SYDVKM. V was cut by 7 bases and J by 6 bases, with 11 bases left in between. The CDR3 contains 12 residues.

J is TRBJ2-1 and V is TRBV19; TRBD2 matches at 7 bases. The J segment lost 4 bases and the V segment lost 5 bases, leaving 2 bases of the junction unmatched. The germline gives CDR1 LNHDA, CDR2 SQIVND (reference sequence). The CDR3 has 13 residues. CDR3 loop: CASSGGLYNEQFF. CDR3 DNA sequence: TGTGCCAGTAGTGGGGGACTATACAATGAGCAGTTCTTC.

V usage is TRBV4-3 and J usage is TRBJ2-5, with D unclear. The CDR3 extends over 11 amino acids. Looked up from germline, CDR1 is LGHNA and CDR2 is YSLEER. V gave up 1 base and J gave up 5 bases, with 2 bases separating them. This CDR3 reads CASSQAETQYF. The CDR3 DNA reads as TGCGCCAGCAGCCAAGCCGAGACCCAGTACTTC.

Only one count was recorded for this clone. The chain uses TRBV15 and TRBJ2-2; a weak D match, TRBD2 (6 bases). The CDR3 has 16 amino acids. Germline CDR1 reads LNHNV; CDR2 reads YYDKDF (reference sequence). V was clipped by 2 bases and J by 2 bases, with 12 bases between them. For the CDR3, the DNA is TGTGCCACCAGCAGACTTATAGGGACTAACACCGGGGAGCTGTTTTTT. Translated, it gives CATSRLIGTNTGELFF.

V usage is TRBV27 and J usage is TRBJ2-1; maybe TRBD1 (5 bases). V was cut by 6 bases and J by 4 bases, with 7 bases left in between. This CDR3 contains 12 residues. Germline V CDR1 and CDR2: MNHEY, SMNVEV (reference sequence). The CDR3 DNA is TGTGCCAGCAGCCCAGGGTACAATGAGCAGTTCTTC. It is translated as CASSPGYNEQFF.

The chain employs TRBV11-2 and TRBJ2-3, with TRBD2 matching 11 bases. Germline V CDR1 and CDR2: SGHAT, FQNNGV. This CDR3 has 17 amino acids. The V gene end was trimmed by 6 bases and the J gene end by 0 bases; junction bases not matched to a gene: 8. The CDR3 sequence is CASSRLAGGLSTDTQYF. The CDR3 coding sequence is TGTGCCAGCAGTCGGCTAGCGGGGGGCCTGAGCACAGATACGCAGTATTTT.

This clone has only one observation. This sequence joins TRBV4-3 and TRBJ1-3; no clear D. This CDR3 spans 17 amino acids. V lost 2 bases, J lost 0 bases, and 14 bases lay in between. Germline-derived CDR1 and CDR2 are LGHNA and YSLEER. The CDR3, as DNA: TGCGCCAGCAGCCAAAGATTCGTAGGGTACTCTGGAAACACCATATATTTT. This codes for CASSQRFVGYSGNTIYF.

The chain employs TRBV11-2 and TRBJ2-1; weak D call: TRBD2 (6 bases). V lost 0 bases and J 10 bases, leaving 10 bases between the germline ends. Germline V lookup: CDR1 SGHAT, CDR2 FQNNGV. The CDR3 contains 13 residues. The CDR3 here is CASSLEVLAEQFF. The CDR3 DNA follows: TGTGCCAGCAGCTTAGAGGTCCTAGCGGAGCAGTTCTTC.

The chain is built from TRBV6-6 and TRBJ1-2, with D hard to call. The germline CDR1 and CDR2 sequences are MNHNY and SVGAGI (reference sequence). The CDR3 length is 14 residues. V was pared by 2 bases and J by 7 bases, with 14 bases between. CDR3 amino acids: CASSYEWRERGYTF. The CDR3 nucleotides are TGTGCCAGCAGTTACGAGTGGAGGGAACGTGGCTACACCTTC.

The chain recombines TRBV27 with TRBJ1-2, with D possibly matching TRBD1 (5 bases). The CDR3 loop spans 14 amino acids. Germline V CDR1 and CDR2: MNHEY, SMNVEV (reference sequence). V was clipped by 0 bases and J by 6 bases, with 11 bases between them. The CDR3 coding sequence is TGTGCCAGCAGTTTATCCGGGACGGCCCATGGCTACACCTTC. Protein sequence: CASSLSGTAHGYTF.

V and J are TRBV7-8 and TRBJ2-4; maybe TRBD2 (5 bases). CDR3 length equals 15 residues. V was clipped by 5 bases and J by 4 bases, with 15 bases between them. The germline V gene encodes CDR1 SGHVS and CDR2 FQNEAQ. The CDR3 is CASSRPLGGKNIQYF. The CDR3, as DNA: TGTGCCAGCAGCAGGCCCCTCGGCGGGAAAAACATTCAGTACTTC.

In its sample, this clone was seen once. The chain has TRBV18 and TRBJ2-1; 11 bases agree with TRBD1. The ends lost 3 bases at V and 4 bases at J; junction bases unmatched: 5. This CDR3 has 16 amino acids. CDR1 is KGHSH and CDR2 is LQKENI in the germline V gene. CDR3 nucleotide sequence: TGTGCCAGCTCACCTCCCGGGACAGGGGGTTACAATGAGCAGTTCTTC. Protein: CASSPPGTGGYNEQFF.

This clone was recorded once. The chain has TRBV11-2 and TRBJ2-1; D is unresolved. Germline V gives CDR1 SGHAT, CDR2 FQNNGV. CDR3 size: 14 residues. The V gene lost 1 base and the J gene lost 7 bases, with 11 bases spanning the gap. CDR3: CASSLVRGWNEQFF. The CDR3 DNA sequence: TGTGCCAGCAGCTTAGTCCGTGGATGGAATGAGCAGTTCTTC.

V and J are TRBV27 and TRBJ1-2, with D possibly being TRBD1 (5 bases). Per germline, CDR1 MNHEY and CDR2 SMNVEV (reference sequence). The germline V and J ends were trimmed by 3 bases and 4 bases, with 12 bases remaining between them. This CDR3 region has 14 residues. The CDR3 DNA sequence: TGTGCCAGCAGTTTTCTTAGGGACGGCTATGGCTACACCTTC. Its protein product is CASSFLRDGYGYTF.